The following is a T cell receptor (beta chain) sequence with its context. It has no known antigen specificity. Qualities for individual bases were not recorded, and no much larger clone is one base off. Each collaborating institution followed its own protocols to collect whole blood in K2EDTA tubes. For TCRbeta analysis, collaborators shipped samples in one of three forms: frozen whole blood, isolated PBMCs, or DNA extracted from either of those sample types. These data originate in a study of blood T cell repertoires in COVID-19 (dated by TCRdb to the early 2020s). For the wider study: Collaborator samples came from the United States, Italy and Spain and covered acute and convalescent phases of COVID-19. The prospective study material was composed of cDNA or gDNA derived from T cells, B-cell-depleted T cells, or PBMCs. Subjects who had been exposed to COVID-19, were actively infected with it, or had recovered from it provided the deeply sampled blood TCRbeta repertoires that made up the dataset. The repertoires were released in a freely available public database meant as a resource for research on the immune response to SARS-CoV-2. The samples were drawn from the first 160 participants of the ongoing ImmuneRACE study and from 1,254 subjects provided by 6 global collaborators. The sample metadata nearly always contained a de-identified subject ID, COVID-19 status, age in years and sex. Where available, HLA class I and class II types were taken from metadata supplied by the sample provider and were not determined by assay-based typing. Results and caveats for the whole study, not just this receptor: How much clinical and demographic metadata was included differed by source and by participant, and the metadata was provided uncurated.

The junction shows trimming of 4 bases on V and 4 bases on J, plus 13 bases between the germline ends. The CDR3 measures 15 amino acids from cysteine to phenylalanine. Only CDR3 DNA is held: 45 bases, read in frame from base 1. As encoded in the germline V gene (reference sequence), CDR1 is LGHDT while CDR2 is YNNKEL. TCRbeta CDR3 regions were amplified from genomic DNA by means of the immunoSEQ Assay, a bias-controlled multiplex PCR. On the study's bioinformatics: Within the assay, amplification of reference gene primers was used to estimate how many nucleated cells each sample contained. To quantify the absolute abundance of each unique TCRbeta CDR3 rearrangement, sequence reads were collapsed and filtered. For each sample, productive Simpson clonality was calculated by taking the square root of Simpson's diversity index across productive rearrangements. What TCRdb holds here is the immuneACCESS table cut down to in-frame rearrangements. Part of the clones is not present; checked against another copy, under half of the missing clones reflect an unresolved V gene, and the others are unexplained. D and trimming were read from the DNA, whereas the V and J calls and clone size are those reported in that table. This sample holds 250,000 to 300,000 clones; around 91% were observed only once. The biggest ten clones account for around an eighth of the sample.

The sample taken for sequencing was peripheral blood. Rearrangement joined TRBV3-1 (or the pseudogene TRBV3-2) to TRBJ1-4, with the D gene call left open. The receptor's source is a woman aged 55-70 years with acute or convalescent COVID-19. The DNA is as follows: TGTGCCAGCAGCCCAACGACACAGATTAATGAAAAACTGTTTTTT. Its protein reads: CASSPTTQINEKLFF.